A single sample is the source of the 5 T cell receptor beta chains below, sequenced in a study of blood T cell repertoires in COVID-19. Repertoires were generated with immunoSEQ multiplex PCR, while TCRdb's copy carries only in-frame clones and drops some. The table has about 240,000 clones, 80% to 90% seen once. Sequencing input: peripheral blood. These receptors were taken from a woman aged 80 or over with COVID-19, enrolled during active disease.

This chain joins TRBV7-3 and TRBJ2-3, with 7 bases lining up with TRBD2. Trimming took 0 bases from V and 4 from J; bases not matched to a gene: 7. Germline assignment: CDR1 SGHTA and CDR2 FQGTGA. The CDR3 has 16 amino acids. The CDR3 is CASSLTGGAGADTQYF. In nucleotides, the CDR3 is TGTGCCAGCAGCTTAACCGGCGGCGCGGGAGCAGATACGCAGTATTTT.

The chain couples TRBV4-1 to TRBJ1-3; D unresolved. The germline V and J ends were trimmed by 4 bases and 1 base, with 11 bases remaining between them. CDR1 MGHRA and CDR2 YSYEKL come from the germline V gene. This CDR3 region has 15 residues. In DNA, the CDR3 is TGCGCCAGCAGCCCGGTCGGCGGGTCTGGAAACACCATATATTTT. Encoded protein: CASSPVGGSGNTIYF.

This chain links TRBV7-3 with TRBJ2-7, with 8 bases lining up with TRBD2. Germline V lookup: CDR1 SGHTA, CDR2 FQGTGA. CDR3 length: 14 residues. The V and J ends lost 4 bases and 5 bases, in that order; junction bases with no gene match: 7. The CDR3 loop reads CASSSQAGVDEQYF. For the CDR3, the DNA is TGTGCCAGCAGCTCGCAAGCGGGAGTCGACGAGCAGTACTTC.

There are a few counts of this clone. V gene TRBV28 combines with J gene TRBJ2-7, with 7 bases fitting TRBD1. The CDR3 has 15 residues. The junction had 8 bases not matched to a gene; V was cut back by 5 bases and J by 1 base. CDR1 is MDHEN, CDR2 SYDVKM, per germline. Here the CDR3 reads CASSPGTDYSYEQYF. CDR3 sequence (DNA): TGTGCCAGCAGTCCCGGGACAGATTATTCCTACGAGCAGTACTTC.

The rearrangement joins TRBV6-5 to TRBJ2-5; no definite D call. V was clipped by 7 bases and J by 3 bases, with 15 bases between them. Germline V gives CDR1 MNHEY, CDR2 SVGAGI. The CDR3 totals 14 residues. CDR3 coding DNA: TGTGCCAGCATAAATAAACAGTCTAAAGAGACCCAGTACTTC. Its translation is CASINKQSKETQYF.